This T cell receptor (beta chain) was sequenced for a study of OX40 agonist ivuxolimab in advanced cancers. Assay: immunoSEQ multiplex PCR; the TCRdb copy retains only in-frame clones and omits some. Of about 79,000 clones in the sample, 80% to 95% were seen once. V gave up 1 base and J gave up 3 bases, with 3 bases separating them. CDR3 size: 12 residues. Germline-derived CDR1 and CDR2 are SGHAT and FQNNGV. The genes are TRBV11-2 and TRBJ1-2; D is uncertain. Sequences were derived from CD4+ or CD8+ T cells sorted from blood, sampled in a trial of the OX40 agonist ivuxolimab. This TCR derives from an adult with an advanced solid tumor such as melanoma, head and neck, liver or kidney cancer. CDR3 loop: CASSLADYGYTF. The CDR3 DNA reads TGTGCCAGCAGCTTAGCGGACTATGGCTACACCTTC.